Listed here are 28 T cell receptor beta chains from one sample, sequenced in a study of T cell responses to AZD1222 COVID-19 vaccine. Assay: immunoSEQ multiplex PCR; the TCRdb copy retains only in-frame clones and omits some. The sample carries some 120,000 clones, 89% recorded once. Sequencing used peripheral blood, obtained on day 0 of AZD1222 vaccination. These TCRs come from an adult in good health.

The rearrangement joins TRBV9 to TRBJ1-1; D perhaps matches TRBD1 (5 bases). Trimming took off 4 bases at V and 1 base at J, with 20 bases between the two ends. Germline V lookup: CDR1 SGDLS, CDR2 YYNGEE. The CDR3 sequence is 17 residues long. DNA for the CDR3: TGTGCCAGCAGCCGCACCCGGGCAGGGAACGGGAACACTGAAGCTTTCTTT. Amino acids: CASSRTRAGNGNTEAFF.

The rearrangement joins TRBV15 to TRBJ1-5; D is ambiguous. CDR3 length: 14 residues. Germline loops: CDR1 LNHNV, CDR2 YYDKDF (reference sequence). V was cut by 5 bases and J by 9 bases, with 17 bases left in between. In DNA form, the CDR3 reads TGTGCCACCAGCGGTGAGATCTCGGCTCCGCCCCAGCATTTT. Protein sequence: CATSGEISAPPQHF. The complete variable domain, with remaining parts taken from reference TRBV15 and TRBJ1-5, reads DAMVIQNPRYQVTQFGKPVTLSCSQTLNHNVMYWYQQKSSQAPKLLFHYYDKDFNNEADTPDNFQSRRPNTSFCFLDIRSPGLGDTAMYLCATSGEISAPPQHFGDGTRLSIL.

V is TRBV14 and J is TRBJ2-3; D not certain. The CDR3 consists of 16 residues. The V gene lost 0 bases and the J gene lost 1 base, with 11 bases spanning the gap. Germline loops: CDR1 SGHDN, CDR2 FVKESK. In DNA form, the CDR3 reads TGTGCCAGCAGCCAAGATCAGGTCAGGCGCACAGATACGCAGTATTTT. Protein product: CASSQDQVRRTDTQYF.

Here the CDR3 reads CASSNQGTNYGYTF. CDR3 nucleotide sequence: TGTGCCAGTAGTAACCAGGGGACTAACTATGGCTACACCTTC. This rearrangement joins TRBV19 to TRBJ1-2; weak D call: TRBD1 (6 bases). The CDR3 sequence is 14 residues long. CDR1 LNHDA and CDR2 SQIVND come from the germline V gene (reference sequence). Trimming removed 4 bases from V and 0 bases from J, with 9 bases in between.

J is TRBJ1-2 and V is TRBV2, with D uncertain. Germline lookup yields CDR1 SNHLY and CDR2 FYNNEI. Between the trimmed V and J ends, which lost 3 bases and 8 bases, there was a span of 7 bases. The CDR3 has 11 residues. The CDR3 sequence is CASSESGGYTF. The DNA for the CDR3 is TGTGCCAGCAGTGAGAGTGGAGGCTACACCTTC. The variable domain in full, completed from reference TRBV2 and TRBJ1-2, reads EPEVTQTPSHQVTQMGQEVILRCVPISNHLYFYWYRQILGQKVEFLVSFYNNEISEKSEIFDDQFSVERPDGSNFTLKIRSTKLEDSAMYFCASSESGGYTFGSGTRLTVV.

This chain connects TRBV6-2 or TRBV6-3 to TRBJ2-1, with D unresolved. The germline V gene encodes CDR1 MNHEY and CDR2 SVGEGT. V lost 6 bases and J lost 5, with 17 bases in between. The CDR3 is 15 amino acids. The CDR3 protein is CASSLGLRPDNEQFF. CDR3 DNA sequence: TGTGCCAGCAGCCTCGGGCTGCGGCCTGACAATGAGCAGTTCTTC.

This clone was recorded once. CDR3 DNA sequence: TGTGCCAGCAGCGGGACAGGGGACCTATCGGACACCATATATTTT. The encoded protein is CASSGTGDLSDTIYF. V is TRBV11-3 and J is TRBJ1-3; 10 positions agree with TRBD1. There are 15 residues in the CDR3. The V and J ends lost 5 bases and 8 bases, in that order; junction bases with no gene match: 9. The germline V gene has CDR1 SGHNT and CDR2 YENEEA.

The CDR3 nucleotides read TGTGCCAGCAGTGCCGGAGGCGTCAGCTACACCTTC. This codes for CASSAGGVSYTF. The chain employs TRBV12-3 or TRBV12-4 and TRBJ1-2; D is ambiguous. V was clipped by 5 bases and J by 9 bases, with 13 bases between them. The CDR3 totals 12 residues.

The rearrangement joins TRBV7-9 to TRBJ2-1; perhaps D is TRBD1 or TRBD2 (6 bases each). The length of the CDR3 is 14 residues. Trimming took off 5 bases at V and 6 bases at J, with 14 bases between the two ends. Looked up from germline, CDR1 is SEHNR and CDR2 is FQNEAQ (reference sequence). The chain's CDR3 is CASSGAEGGNEQFF. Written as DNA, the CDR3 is TGTGCCAGCAGCGGCGCCGAGGGGGGCAATGAGCAGTTCTTC. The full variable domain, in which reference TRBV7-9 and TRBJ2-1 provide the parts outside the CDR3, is DTGVSQNPRHKITKRGQNVTFRCDPISEHNRLYWYRQTLGQGPEFLTYFQNEAQLEKSRLLSDRFSAERPKGSFSTLEIQRTEQGDSAMYLCASSGAEGGNEQFFGPGTRLTVL.

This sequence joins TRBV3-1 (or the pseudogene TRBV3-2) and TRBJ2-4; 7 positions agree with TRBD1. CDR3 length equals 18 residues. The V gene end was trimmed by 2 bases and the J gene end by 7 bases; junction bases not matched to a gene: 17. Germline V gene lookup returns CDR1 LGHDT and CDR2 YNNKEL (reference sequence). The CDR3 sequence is CASSQSTGPDREKNIQYF. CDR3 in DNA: TGTGCCAGCAGCCAATCGACGGGCCCTGACAGGGAGAAGAACATTCAGTACTTC.

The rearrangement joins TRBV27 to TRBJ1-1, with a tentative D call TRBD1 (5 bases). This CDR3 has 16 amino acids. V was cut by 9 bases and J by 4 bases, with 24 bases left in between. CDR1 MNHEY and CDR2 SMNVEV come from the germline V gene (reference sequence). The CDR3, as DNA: TGTGCCAGTAACGGGCGCGCGGGGGAAGTGGGCACTGAAGCTTTCTTT. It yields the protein CASNGRAGEVGTEAFF.

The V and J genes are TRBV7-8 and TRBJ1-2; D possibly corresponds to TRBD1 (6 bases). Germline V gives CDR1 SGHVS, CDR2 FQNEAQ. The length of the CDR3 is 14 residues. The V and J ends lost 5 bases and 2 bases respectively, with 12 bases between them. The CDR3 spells CASSRGGKNYGYTF. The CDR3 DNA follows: TGTGCCAGCAGCCGAGGGGGGAAGAACTATGGCTACACCTTC.

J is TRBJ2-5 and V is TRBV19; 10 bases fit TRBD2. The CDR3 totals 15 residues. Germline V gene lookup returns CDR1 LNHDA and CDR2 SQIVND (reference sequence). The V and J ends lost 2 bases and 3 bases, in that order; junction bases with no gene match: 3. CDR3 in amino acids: CASSIRTSGEETQYF. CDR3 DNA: TGTGCCAGTAGTATAAGGACTAGCGGAGAAGAGACCCAGTACTTC.

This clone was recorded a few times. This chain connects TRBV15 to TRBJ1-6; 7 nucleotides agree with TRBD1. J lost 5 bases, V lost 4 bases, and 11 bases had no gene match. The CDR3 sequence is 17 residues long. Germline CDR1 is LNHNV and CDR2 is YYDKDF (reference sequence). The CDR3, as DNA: TGTGCCACCAGCATTAGAGGGAGGGACAGCGATAATTCACCCCTCCACTTT. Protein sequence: CATSIRGRDSDNSPLHF.

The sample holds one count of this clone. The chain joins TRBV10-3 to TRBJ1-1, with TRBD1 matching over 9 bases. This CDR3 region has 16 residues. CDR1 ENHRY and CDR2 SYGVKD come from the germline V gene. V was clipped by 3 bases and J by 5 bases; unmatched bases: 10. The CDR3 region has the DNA TGTGCCATCAGTGACCCACAGGGGGCGGGTGGGACTGAAGCTTTCTTT. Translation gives CAISDPQGAGGTEAFF.

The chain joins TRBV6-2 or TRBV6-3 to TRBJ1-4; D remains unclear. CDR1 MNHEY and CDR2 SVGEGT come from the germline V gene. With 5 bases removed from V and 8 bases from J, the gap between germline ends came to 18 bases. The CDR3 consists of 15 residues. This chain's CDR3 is CASSNPVRPWEKLFF. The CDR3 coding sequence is TGTGCCAGCAGTAACCCGGTGCGACCTTGGGAAAAACTGTTTTTT.

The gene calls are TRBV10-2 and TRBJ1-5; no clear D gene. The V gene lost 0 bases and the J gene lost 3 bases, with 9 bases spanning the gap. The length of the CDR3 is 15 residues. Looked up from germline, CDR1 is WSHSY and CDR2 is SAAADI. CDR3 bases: TGCGCCAGCAGTGAGTCAGGGTATTACAATCAGCCCCAGCATTTT. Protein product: CASSESGYYNQPQHF.

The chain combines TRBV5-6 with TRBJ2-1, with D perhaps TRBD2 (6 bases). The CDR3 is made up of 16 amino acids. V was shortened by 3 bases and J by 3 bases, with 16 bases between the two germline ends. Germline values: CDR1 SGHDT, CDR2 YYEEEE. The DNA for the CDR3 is TGTGCCAGCAGCTCCGGGGGAGTGGGAGTCTACAATGAGCAGTTCTTC. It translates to CASSSGGVGVYNEQFF.

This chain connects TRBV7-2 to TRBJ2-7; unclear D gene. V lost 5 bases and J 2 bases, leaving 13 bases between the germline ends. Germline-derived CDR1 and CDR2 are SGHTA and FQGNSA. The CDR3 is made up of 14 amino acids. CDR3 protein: CASSPSRGPYEQYF. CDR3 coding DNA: TGTGCCAGCAGCCCTAGTCGAGGCCCCTACGAGCAGTACTTC.

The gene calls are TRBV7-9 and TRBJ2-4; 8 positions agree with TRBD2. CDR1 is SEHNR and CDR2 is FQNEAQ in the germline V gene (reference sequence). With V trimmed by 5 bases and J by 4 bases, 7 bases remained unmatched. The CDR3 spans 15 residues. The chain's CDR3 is CASSPISGEKNIQYF. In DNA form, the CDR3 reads TGTGCCAGCAGCCCAATTAGCGGGGAGAAAAACATTCAGTACTTC.

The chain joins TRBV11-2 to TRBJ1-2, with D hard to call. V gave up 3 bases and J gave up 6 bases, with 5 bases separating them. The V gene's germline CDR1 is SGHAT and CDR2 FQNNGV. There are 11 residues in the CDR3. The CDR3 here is CASSFRDGYTF. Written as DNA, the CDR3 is TGTGCCAGCAGCTTTAGGGATGGCTACACCTTC.

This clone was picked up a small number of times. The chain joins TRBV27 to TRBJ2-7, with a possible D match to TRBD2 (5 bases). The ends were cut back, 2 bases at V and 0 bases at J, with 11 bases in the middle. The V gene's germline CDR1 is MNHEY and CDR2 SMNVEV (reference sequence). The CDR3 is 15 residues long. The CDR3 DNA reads TGTGCCAGCAGTTTACTGAAGGGAGTCTCCTACGAGCAGTACTTC. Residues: CASSLLKGVSYEQYF.

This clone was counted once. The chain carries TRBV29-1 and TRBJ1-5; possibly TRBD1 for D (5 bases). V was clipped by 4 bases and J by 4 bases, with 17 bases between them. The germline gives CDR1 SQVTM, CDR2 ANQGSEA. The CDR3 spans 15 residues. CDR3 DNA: TGCAGCGTTGTATTCTCAGGGAAGGGGAATCAGCCCCAGCATTTT. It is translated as CSVVFSGKGNQPQHF.

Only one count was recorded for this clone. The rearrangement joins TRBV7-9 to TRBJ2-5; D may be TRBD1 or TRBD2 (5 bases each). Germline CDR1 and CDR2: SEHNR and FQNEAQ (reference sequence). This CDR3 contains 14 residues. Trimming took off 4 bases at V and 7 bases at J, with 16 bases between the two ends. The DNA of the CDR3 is TGTGCCAGCAGCTATTTATCTTGGGACGGGACCCAGTACTTC. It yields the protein CASSYLSWDGTQYF.

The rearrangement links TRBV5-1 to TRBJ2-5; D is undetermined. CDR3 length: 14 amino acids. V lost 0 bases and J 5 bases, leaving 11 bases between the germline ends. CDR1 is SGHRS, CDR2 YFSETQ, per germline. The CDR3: CASSLGAAPETQYF. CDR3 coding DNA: TGCGCCAGCAGCTTGGGGGCAGCCCCGGAGACCCAGTACTTC.

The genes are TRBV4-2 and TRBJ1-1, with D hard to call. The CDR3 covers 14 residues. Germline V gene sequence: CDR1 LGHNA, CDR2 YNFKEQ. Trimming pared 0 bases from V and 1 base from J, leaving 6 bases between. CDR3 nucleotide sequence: TGTGCCAGCAGCCAAGAAACCAGGAACACTGAAGCTTTCTTT. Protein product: CASSQETRNTEAFF.

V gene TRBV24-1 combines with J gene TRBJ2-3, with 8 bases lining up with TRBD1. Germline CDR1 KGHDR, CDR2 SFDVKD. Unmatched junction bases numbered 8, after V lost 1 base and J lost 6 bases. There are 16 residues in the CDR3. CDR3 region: CATSDFWTGIRDTQYF. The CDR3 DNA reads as TGTGCCACCAGTGATTTCTGGACAGGGATTCGGGATACGCAGTATTTT.

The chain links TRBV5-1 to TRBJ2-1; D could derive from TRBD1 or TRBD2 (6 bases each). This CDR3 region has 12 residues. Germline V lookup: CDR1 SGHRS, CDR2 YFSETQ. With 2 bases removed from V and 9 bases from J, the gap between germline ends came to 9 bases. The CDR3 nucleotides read TGCGCCAGCAGCTTATGGGGGGCTGAGCAGTTCTTC. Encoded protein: CASSLWGAEQFF.